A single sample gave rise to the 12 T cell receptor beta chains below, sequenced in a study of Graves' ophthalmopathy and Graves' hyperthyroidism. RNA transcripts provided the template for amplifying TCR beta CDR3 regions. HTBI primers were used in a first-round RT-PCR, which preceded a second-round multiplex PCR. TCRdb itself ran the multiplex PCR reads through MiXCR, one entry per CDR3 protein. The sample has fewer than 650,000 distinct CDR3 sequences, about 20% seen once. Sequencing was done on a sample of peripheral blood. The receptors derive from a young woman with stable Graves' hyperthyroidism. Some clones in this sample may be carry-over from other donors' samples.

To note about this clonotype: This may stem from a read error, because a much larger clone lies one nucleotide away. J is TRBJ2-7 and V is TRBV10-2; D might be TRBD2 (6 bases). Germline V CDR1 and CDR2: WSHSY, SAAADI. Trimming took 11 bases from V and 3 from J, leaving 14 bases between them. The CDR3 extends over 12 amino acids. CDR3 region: CACSGLYYEQYF. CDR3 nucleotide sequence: TGCGCCTGCTCGGGACTGTACTACGAGCAGTACTTC.

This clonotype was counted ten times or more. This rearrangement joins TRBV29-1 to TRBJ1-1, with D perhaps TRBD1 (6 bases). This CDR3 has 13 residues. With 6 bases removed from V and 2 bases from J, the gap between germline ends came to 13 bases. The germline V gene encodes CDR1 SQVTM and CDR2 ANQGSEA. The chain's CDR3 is CSVRGGPNTEAFF. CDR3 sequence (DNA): TGCAGCGTGAGGGGGGGTCCCAACACTGAAGCTTTCTTT.

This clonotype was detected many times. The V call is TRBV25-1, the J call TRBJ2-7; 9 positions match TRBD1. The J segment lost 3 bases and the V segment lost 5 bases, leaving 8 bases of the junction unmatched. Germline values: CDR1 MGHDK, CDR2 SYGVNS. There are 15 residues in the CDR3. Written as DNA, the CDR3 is TGTGCCAGCAGTCTCACCGGGACAGGGTACTACGAGCAGTACTTC. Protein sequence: CASSLTGTGYYEQYF.

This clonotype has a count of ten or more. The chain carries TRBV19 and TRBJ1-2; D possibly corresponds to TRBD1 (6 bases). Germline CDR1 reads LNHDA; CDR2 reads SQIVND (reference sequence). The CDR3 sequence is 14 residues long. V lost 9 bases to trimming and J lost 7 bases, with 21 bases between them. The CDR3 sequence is CARKDRNGLTGYTF. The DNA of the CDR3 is TGTGCCAGAAAAGACAGGAATGGCCTTACTGGCTACACCTTC.

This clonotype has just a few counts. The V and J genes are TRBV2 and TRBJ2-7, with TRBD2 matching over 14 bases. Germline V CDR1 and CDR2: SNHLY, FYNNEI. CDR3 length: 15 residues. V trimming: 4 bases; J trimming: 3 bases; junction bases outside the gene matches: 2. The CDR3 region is CASSGGLAGVYEQYF. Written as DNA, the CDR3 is TGTGCCAGCAGTGGGGGACTAGCGGGGGTCTACGAGCAGTACTTC.

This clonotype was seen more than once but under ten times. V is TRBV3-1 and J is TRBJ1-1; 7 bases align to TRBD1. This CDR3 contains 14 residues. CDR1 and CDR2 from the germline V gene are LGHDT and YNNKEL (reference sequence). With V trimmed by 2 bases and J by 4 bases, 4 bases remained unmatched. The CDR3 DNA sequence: TGTGCCAGCAGCCAACAGGGGGAAGGCACTGAAGCTTTCTTT. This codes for CASSQQGEGTEAFF.

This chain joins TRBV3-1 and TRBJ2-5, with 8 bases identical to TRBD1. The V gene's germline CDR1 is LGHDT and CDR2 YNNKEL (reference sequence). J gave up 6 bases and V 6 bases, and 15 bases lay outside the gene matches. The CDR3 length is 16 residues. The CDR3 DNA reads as TGTGCCAGCAGAGAGTCCGGGACAGGTACTGTTCAGACCCAGTACTTC. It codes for CASRESGTGTVQTQYF.

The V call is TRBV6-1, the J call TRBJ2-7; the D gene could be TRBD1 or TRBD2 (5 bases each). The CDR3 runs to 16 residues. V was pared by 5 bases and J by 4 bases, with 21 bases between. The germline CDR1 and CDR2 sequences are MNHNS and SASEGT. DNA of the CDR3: TGTGCCAGCAGTCTTCTTTCAACCGGGGCCAAGTACGAGCAGTACTTC. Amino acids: CASSLLSTGAKYEQYF.

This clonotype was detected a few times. Here the CDR3 DNA reads TGCGCCAGCAGCTTGGCCCCCAGCGGTCAAGAGACCCAGTACTTC. The encoded protein is CASSLAPSGQETQYF. The chain recombines TRBV5-1 with TRBJ2-5, with D possibly TRBD2 on 5 matching bases. Germline values: CDR1 SGHRS, CDR2 YFSETQ. The CDR3 consists of 15 residues. With 0 bases removed from V and 2 bases from J, the gap between germline ends came to 11 bases.

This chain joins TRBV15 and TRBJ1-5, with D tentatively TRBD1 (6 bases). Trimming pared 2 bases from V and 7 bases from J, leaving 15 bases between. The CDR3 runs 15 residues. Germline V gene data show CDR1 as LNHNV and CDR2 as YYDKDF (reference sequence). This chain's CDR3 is CATSRRLTGWQPQHF. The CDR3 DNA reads TGTGCCACCAGCAGAAGGCTCACAGGGTGGCAGCCCCAGCATTTT.

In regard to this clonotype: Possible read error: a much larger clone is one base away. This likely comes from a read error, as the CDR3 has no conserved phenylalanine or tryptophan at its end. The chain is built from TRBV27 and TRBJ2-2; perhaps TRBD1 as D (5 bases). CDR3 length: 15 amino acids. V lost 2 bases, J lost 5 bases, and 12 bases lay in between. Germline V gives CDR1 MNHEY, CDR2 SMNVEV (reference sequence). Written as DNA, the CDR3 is TGTGCCAGCAGTTTAGCCTCAGGGCGGACCGGGGAGCTGTTTTTG. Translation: CASSLASGRTGELFL.

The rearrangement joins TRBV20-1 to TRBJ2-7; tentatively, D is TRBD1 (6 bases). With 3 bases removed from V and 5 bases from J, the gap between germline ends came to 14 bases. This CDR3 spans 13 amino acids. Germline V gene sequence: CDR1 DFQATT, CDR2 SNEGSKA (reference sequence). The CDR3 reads CSARDQGRDEQYF. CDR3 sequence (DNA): TGCAGTGCTAGGGATCAGGGGCGCGACGAGCAGTACTTC.